The 27 T cell receptor beta chains in this list originate from one sample, sequenced in a study of T cell repertoires in cytomegalovirus infection. Using its own MiXCR run on the reads, TCRdb lists one record per CDR3 protein. The sample has 680,000 or so distinct CDR3 sequences; roughly 35% are singletons. The sample was PBMCs. The receptor set was obtained from a human donor in good health (CMV status not recorded). Some clones in this sample may be carry-over from other donors' samples.

For this clonotype: Since the CDR3 does not end with the conserved phenylalanine or tryptophan, this likely comes from a read error. The chain employs TRBV7-2 and TRBJ2-3, with D perhaps matching TRBD1 (5 bases). V lost 1 base and J 6 bases, leaving 14 bases between the germline ends. This CDR3 comprises 15 residues. Per the germline V gene, CDR1 is SGHTA and CDR2 is FQGNSA. This CDR3 reads CASSLGGGRLDTQYC. DNA for the CDR3: TGTGCCAGCAGCTTAGGGGGCGGTAGGTTGGATACGCAGTATTGT.

This clonotype was counted many times. The chain uses TRBV7-8 and TRBJ2-1; D could derive from TRBD1 or TRBD2 (7 bases each). This CDR3 has 15 residues. Germline CDR1 is SGHVS and CDR2 is FQNEAQ. Trimming stripped 3 bases from V and 7 bases from J, with 16 bases between. The CDR3 loop reads CASSLAGQGGNEQFF. CDR3 nucleotide sequence: TGTGCCAGCAGCTTGGCAGGGCAGGGGGGGAATGAGCAGTTCTTC.

This clonotype has ten or more counts. The V gene is TRBV7-3, the J gene TRBJ1-1; D is possibly TRBD1 (5 bases). V lost 2 bases to trimming and J lost 1 base, with 8 bases between them. The CDR3 is 14 residues long. The germline V gene encodes CDR1 SGHTA and CDR2 FQGTGA. As DNA, the CDR3 is TGTGCCAGCAGCTTACAGGGAGAGAACACTGAAGCTTTCTTT. It is translated as CASSLQGENTEAFF.

The chain carries TRBV5-1 and TRBJ2-3; 9 nucleotides align to TRBD2. This CDR3 region has 15 residues. With 4 bases clipped from V and 4 bases from J, the junction kept 7 bases outside the gene matches. The germline gives CDR1 SGHRS, CDR2 YFSETQ. The CDR3 reads CASSSGLAISDTQYF. In DNA, the CDR3 is TGCGCCAGCAGCAGCGGACTAGCGATCTCAGATACGCAGTATTTT. The full variable domain, in which reference TRBV5-1 and TRBJ2-3 provide the parts outside the CDR3, is KAGVTQTPRYLIKTRGQQVTLSCSPISGHRSVSWYQQTPGQGLQFLFEYFSETQRNKGNFPGRFSGRQFSNSRSEMNVSTLELGDSALYLCASSSGLAISDTQYFGPGTRLTVL.

This rearrangement joins TRBV19 to TRBJ2-3; TRBD1 agrees at 9 bases. The CDR3 extends over 16 amino acids. V lost 3 bases and J lost 0; bases outside the gene matches: 4. Germline V gene sequence: CDR1 LNHDA, CDR2 SQIVND (reference sequence). The CDR3 bases are TGTGCCAGTAGTATGGTCGGGACAGGGAGCACAGATACGCAGTATTTT. Its translation: CASSMVGTGSTDTQYF.

With regard to this clonotype: A read error may produce the germline difference seen at one junction end. The gene calls are TRBV11-2 and TRBJ2-6; the D gene is possibly TRBD1 (5 bases). CDR3 length: 11 residues. Germline V gives CDR1 SGHAT, CDR2 FQNNGV. The CDR3 bases are TGTGCCAGCAGCTCGGACAACCTCCTGACTTTC. It is translated as CASSSDNLLTF.

There are many counts of this clonotype. This chain joins TRBV28 and TRBJ1-2; TRBD1 agrees at 8 bases. Germline V gives CDR1 MDHEN, CDR2 SYDVKM. The CDR3 runs 16 residues. Germline trimming cut 3 bases from V and 6 bases from J; bases unmatched to any gene: 12. The CDR3 sequence is CASSFPPRTGKDGYTF. Written as DNA, the CDR3 is TGTGCCAGCAGTTTCCCTCCCCGGACAGGGAAAGATGGCTACACCTTC.

J is TRBJ1-6 and V is TRBV12-3 or TRBV12-4; D gene ambiguous. The CDR3 loop spans 13 amino acids. V shed 5 bases and J shed 4 bases, with 6 bases lying between them. In DNA, the CDR3 is TGTGCCAGCAGTGGACGGTATAATTCACCCCTCCACTTT. Its translation: CASSGRYNSPLHF.

This clonotype has more than one count but fewer than ten. The gene calls are TRBV19 and TRBJ2-1; TRBD2 might be the D (7 bases). This CDR3 region has 14 residues. V shed 7 bases and J shed 3 bases, with 13 bases lying between them. CDR1 and CDR2 (germline): LNHDA, SQIVND (reference sequence). CDR3 residues: CASNGGRLYNEQFF. The CDR3 DNA reads TGTGCCAGTAACGGGGGGCGACTCTACAATGAGCAGTTCTTC.

About this clonotype itself: This likely comes from a read error, as the CDR3 has no conserved phenylalanine or tryptophan at its end. The DNA is left out, because the CDR3 cannot be placed on it with certainty; the CDR3 is given as TCRdb lists it. The V call is TRBV7-9, the J call TRBJ2-1; the D segment call TRBD1 is taken from the table without a DNA check. Per the germline V gene, CDR1 is SEHNR and CDR2 is FQNEAQ (reference sequence). The CDR3 spans 16 amino acids, including both terminal residues. The CDR3 loop is CASSLVRDRDYNEQLL.

This clonotype was observed a handful of times. This rearrangement joins TRBV5-4 to TRBJ1-1; D not certain. V was cut by 7 bases and J by 1 base, with 14 bases left in between. This CDR3 comprises 14 residues. The germline V gene has CDR1 SGHNT and CDR2 YYREEE (reference sequence). The DNA for the CDR3 is TGTGCCAGCCGGACGGCCCCTGCGAACACTGAAGCTTTCTTT. Its translation: CASRTAPANTEAFF.

Ten or more counts support this clonotype. The rearrangement links TRBV7-6 to TRBJ1-1, with no clear D. V was pared by 7 bases and J by 1 base, with 10 bases between. The CDR3 covers 13 residues. CDR1 is SGHVS, CDR2 FNYEAQ, per germline. CDR3 nucleotides: TGTGCCAGCACCCCGGGGAGGAACACTGAAGCTTTCTTT. Amino acids: CASTPGRNTEAFF.

The chain uses TRBV7-6 and TRBJ1-3; TRBD1 aligns across 7 bases. The CDR3 runs 17 residues. The J segment lost 2 bases and the V segment lost 1 base, leaving 8 bases of the junction unmatched. Germline V gene sequence: CDR1 SGHVS, CDR2 FNYEAQ. CDR3 in amino acids: CASSLEVRGRTGNTIYF. The CDR3 nucleotides are TGTGCCAGCAGCTTAGAAGTTAGGGGGCGTACTGGAAACACCATATATTTT.

This clonotype was seen many times. The chain is built from TRBV6-1 and TRBJ2-1; 9 bases agree with TRBD2. V lost 7 bases to trimming and J lost 8 bases; unmatched junction nucleotides: 9. The CDR3 is 14 residues long. Germline-derived CDR1 and CDR2 are MNHNS and SASEGT. The CDR3 DNA reads as TGTGCCAGCATCCGCGGGAGGGCCTCGGATGAGCAGTTCTTC. This sequence encodes CASIRGRASDEQFF.

In this sample, this clonotype turned up once. As the CDR3 is not closed by the conserved phenylalanine or tryptophan, this likely results from a read error. The chain uses TRBV11-2 and TRBJ2-5; 8 nucleotides match TRBD2. The CDR3 spans 17 residues. Germline trimming cut 0 bases from V and 6 bases from J; bases unmatched to any gene: 12. Germline V lookup: CDR1 SGHAT, CDR2 FQNNGV. The CDR3 loop reads CASSLDRGGGTIKTQYY. The CDR3 DNA reads TGTGCCAGCAGCTTAGATCGGGGGGGGGGGACGATTAAGACCCAGTACTAC.

Regarding this clonotype: This may arise from a read error, as a much more abundant clone is one base away. CDR3: CASSLDLSGNTRYF. For the CDR3, the DNA is TGTGCCAGCAGCTTGGACCTCTCTGGAAACACCAGATATTTT. The chain joins TRBV7-6 to TRBJ1-3; D ambiguous. Germline CDR1 SGHVS, CDR2 FNYEAQ. The CDR3 has 14 amino acids.

This clonotype came up a few times. This chain connects TRBV12-3 or TRBV12-4 to TRBJ1-2, with 7 bases matching TRBD1. Trimming removed 5 bases from V and 7 bases from J; junction bases left unmatched: 4. The CDR3 sequence is 12 residues long. This CDR3 is CASSNQGGGYTF. In DNA, the CDR3 is TGTGCCAGCAGTAACCAGGGGGGTGGCTACACCTTC.

The gene calls are TRBV7-9 and TRBJ1-1; a weak D match, TRBD1 (6 bases). The V end was cut by 8 bases, the J end by 1 base, with 14 bases between. CDR1 SEHNR and CDR2 FQNEAQ come from the germline V gene (reference sequence). This CDR3 comprises 14 residues. The CDR3 loop is CASGAQTGNTEAFF. Here the CDR3 DNA reads TGTGCCAGCGGTGCCCAGACAGGGAACACTGAAGCTTTCTTT.

The chain combines TRBV7-6 with TRBJ2-1, with a possible D match to TRBD1 (6 bases). V lost 6 bases to trimming and J lost 0 bases, with 9 bases between them. The CDR3 consists of 14 residues. The germline V gene encodes CDR1 SGHVS and CDR2 FNYEAQ. In DNA form, the CDR3 reads TGTGCCAGCAGGGACAGAAGCTCCTACAATGAGCAGTTCTTC. It yields the protein CASRDRSSYNEQFF.

The chain employs TRBV6-1 and TRBJ2-5; D is perhaps TRBD1 (6 bases). V was clipped by 6 bases and J by 1 base, with 18 bases between them. Germline CDR1 is MNHNS and CDR2 is SASEGT. The CDR3 extends over 16 amino acids. This chain's CDR3 is CASSKDGQTSQETQYF. Written as DNA, the CDR3 is TGTGCCAGCAGCAAAGACGGACAGACCTCCCAAGAGACCCAGTACTTC.

This clonotype was detected only a few times. This sequence joins TRBV19 and TRBJ1-4, with D possibly matching TRBD1 (5 bases). Trimming shortened V by 4 bases and J by 0 bases, and 15 bases separated the two germline ends. The CDR3 extends over 17 amino acids. CDR1 and CDR2 (germline): LNHDA, SQIVND (reference sequence). CDR3 bases: TGTGCCAGTAGTAAGCGGACATCCTCGGCAACTAATGAAAAACTGTTTTTT. Residues: CASSKRTSSATNEKLFF.

The chain links TRBV5-1 to TRBJ1-5; D gene ambiguous. Germline CDR1 reads SGHRS; CDR2 reads YFSETQ. Trimming shortened V by 0 bases and J by 6 bases, and 10 bases separated the two germline ends. The CDR3 has 14 amino acids. The CDR3: CASSLEGNSQPQHF. Written as DNA, the CDR3 is TGCGCCAGCAGCTTGGAAGGGAACAGTCAGCCCCAGCATTTT.

The chain joins TRBV29-1 to TRBJ2-7, with D hard to call. The V gene lost 4 bases and the J gene lost 7 bases, with 14 bases spanning the gap. CDR1 and CDR2 (germline): SQVTM, ANQGSEA. The CDR3 has 12 amino acids. The CDR3 nucleotides read TGCAGCGTTGGGACGGTCCTCCCTGAGCAGTACTTC. It encodes CSVGTVLPEQYF.

The CDR3 spells CSAGTGVLYEQYF. CDR3 DNA: TGCAGTGCCGGGACAGGGGTTCTCTACGAGCAGTACTTC. The chain is built from TRBV20-1 and TRBJ2-7; TRBD1 matches at 10 bases. The CDR3 loop spans 13 amino acids. Germline V lookup: CDR1 DFQATT, CDR2 SNEGSKA (reference sequence). Trimming at V came to 6 bases and at J to 3 bases, leaving 5 bases not matched to a gene.

The J gene is TRBJ1-3, the V gene TRBV20-1; 8 positions agree with TRBD1. This CDR3 is built from 14 residues. With 4 bases clipped from V and 6 bases from J, the junction kept 8 bases outside the gene matches. Germline CDR1 and CDR2: DFQATT and SNEGSKA (reference sequence). This CDR3 is CSATKDRVTNTIYF. The CDR3 DNA is TGCAGTGCTACAAAGGACAGGGTTACAAACACCATATATTTT.

This clonotype was counted many times. This sequence joins TRBV4-1 and TRBJ1-3; D is unclear. V lost 2 bases, J lost 0 bases, and 14 bases lay in between. From germline, CDR1 is MGHRA and CDR2 YSYEKL. The CDR3 spans 17 residues. DNA of the CDR3: TGCGCCAGCAGCCAACAATACGGGCAGCCCTCTGGAAACACCATATATTTT. Translation: CASSQQYGQPSGNTIYF.

The rearrangement joins TRBV28 to TRBJ1-5; tentatively, D is TRBD1 (5 bases). The CDR3 has 16 amino acids. Trimming pared 3 bases from V and 9 bases from J, leaving 21 bases between. Germline CDR1 reads MDHEN; CDR2 reads SYDVKM. The CDR3 DNA sequence: TGTGCCAGCAGTTTGAACGAGGGGCACCCAAGTACGCCCCAGCATTTT. Protein product: CASSLNEGHPSTPQHF.